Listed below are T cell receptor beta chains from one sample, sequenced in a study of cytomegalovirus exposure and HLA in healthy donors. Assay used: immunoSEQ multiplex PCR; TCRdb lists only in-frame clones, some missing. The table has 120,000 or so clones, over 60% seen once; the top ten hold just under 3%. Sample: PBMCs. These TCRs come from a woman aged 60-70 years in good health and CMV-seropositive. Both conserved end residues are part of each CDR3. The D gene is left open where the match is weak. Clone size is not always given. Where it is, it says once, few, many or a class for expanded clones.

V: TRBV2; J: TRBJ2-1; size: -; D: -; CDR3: CASSENRELF; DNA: TGTGCCAGCAGTGAAAACAGGGAACTCTTC
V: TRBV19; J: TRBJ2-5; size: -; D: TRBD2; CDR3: CASSRIRDYEETQYF; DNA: TGTGCCAGTAGTAGAATCCGGGACTACGAAGAGACCCAGTACTTC
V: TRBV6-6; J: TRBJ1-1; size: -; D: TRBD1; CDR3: CASTGTGVTEAFF; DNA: TGTGCCAGCACCGGAACAGGGGTCACTGAAGCTTTCTTT
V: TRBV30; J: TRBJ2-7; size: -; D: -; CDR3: CAWRGLRYEQYF; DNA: TGTGCCTGGAGGGGACTCCGCTACGAGCAGTACTTC
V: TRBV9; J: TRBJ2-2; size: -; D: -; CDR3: CASSVASNTGELFF; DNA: TGTGCCAGCAGCGTAGCTAGTAACACCGGGGAGCTGTTTTTT
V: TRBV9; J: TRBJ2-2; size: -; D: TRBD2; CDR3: CASSEGGTSGGELFF; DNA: TGTGCCAGCAGCGAGGGAGGGACTAGCGGCGGGGAGCTGTTTTTT
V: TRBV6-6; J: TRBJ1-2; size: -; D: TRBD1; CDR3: CASSPRQGYGYTF; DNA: TGTGCCAGCAGCCCGAGACAGGGTTATGGCTACACCTTC
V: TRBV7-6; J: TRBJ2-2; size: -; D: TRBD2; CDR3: CASLERGLIGELFF; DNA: TGTGCCAGCCTGGAGCGGGGTTTGATCGGGGAGCTGTTTTTT
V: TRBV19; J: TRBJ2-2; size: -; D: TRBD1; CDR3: CASVGGQGVAGELFF; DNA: TGTGCCAGTGTGGGGGGACAGGGTGTCGCCGGGGAGCTGTTTTTT
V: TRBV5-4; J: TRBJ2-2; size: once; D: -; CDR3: CASASQEALYTGELFF; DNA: TGTGCCAGCGCATCTCAGGAGGCACTTTACACCGGGGAGCTGTTTTTT
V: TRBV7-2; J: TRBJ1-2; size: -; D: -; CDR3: CASSPRSGYTF; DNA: TGTGCCAGCAGCCCCCGTTCTGGCTACACCTTC
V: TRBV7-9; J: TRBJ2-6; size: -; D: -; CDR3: CASSLLALTENSGANVLTF; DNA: TGTGCCAGCAGCTTATTGGCCCTGACAGAAAACTCTGGGGCCAACGTCCTGACTTTC
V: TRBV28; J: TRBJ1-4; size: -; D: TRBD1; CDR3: CASSFIDRGREKLFF; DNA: TGTGCCAGCAGTTTCATAGACAGGGGGCGTGAAAAACTGTTTTTT
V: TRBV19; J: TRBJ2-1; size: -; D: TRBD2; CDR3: CASSIFLAGDSYNEQFF; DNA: TGTGCCAGTAGTATATTTCTAGCGGGGGATTCCTACAATGAGCAGTTCTTC
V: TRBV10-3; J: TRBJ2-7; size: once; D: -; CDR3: CAISVPSRPYEQYF; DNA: TGTGCCATCAGTGTACCTAGTAGGCCCTACGAGCAGTACTTC
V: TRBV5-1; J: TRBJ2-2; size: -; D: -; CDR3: CASSLVPWQGSNTGELFF; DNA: TGCGCCAGCAGCTTGGTCCCGTGGCAGGGCTCCAACACCGGGGAGCTGTTTTTT
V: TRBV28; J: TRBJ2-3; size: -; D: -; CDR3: CASSRNHRDFTDTQYF; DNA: TGTGCCAGCAGTCGAAACCATCGAGACTTCACAGATACGCAGTATTTT
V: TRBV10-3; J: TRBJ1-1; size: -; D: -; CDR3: CAISPAQGNTEAFF; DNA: TGTGCCATCAGCCCGGCACAGGGGAACACTGAAGCTTTCTTT
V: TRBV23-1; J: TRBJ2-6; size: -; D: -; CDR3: CASSHTTESSGANVLTF; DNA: TGCGCCAGCAGTCATACGACAGAAAGCTCTGGGGCCAACGTCCTGACTTTC
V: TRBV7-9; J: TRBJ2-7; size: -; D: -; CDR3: CASSIITGEQYF; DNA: TGTGCCAGCAGCATAATCACAGGGGAGCAGTACTTC
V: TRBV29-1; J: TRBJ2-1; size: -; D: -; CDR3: CSVDPLRSSYNEQFF; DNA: TGCAGCGTTGACCCCCTCAGAAGCTCCTACAATGAGCAGTTCTTC
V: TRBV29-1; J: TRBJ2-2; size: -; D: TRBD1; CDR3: CSVPGQATGELFF; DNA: TGCAGCGTTCCGGGACAGGCGACCGGGGAGCTGTTTTTT
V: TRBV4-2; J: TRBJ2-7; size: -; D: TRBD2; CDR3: CASSQEGASGSSAEQYF; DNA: TGTGCCAGCAGCCAAGAAGGGGCTAGCGGGAGCTCGGCCGAGCAGTACTTC
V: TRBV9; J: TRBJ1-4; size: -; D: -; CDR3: CASSVKGANEKLFF; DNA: TGTGCCAGCAGCGTAAAGGGGGCTAATGAAAAACTGTTTTTT
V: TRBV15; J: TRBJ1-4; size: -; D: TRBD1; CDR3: CATSPNKGATNEKLFF; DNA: TGTGCCACCAGCCCAAATAAGGGGGCCACTAATGAAAAACTGTTTTTT
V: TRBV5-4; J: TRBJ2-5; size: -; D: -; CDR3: CASSFTGLQETQYF; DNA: TGTGCCAGCAGCTTTACAGGGCTGCAAGAGACCCAGTACTTC
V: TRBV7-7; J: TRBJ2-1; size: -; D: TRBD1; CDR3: CASSSATGIHNEQFF; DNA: TGTGCCAGCAGCTCCGCGACAGGGATCCACAATGAGCAGTTCTTC
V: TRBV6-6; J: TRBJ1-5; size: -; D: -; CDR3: CASSYSRLNQPQHF; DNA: TGTGCCAGCAGTTACTCGAGACTTAATCAGCCCCAGCATTTT
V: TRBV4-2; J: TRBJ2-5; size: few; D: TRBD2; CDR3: CASSQGNSGPGETQYF; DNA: TGTGCCAGCAGCCAAGGGAATAGCGGGCCGGGGGAGACCCAGTACTTC
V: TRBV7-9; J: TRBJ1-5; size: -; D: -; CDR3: CASSLAGAPQPQHF; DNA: TGTGCCAGCAGCTTAGCAGGGGCCCCTCAGCCCCAGCATTTT
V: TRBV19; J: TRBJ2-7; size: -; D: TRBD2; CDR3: CASSAAPGLAVYEQYF; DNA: TGTGCCAGTAGTGCCGCCCCGGGACTAGCGGTTTACGAGCAGTACTTC
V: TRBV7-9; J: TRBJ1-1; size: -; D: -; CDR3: CSSSLADRKNTEAFF; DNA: TGTTCCAGCAGCTTAGCGGACAGAAAGAACACTGAAGCTTTCTTT
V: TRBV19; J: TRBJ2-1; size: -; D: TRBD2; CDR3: CASSASSGGYNEQFF; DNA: TGTGCCAGTAGTGCGTCTAGCGGGGGGTACAATGAGCAGTTCTTC
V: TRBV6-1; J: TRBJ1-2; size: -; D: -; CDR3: CASSEAFGTFYGYTF; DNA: TGTGCCAGCAGTGAGGCGTTCGGGACTTTCTATGGCTACACCTTC
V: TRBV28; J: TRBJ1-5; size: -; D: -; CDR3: CASSFGSGVAQPQHF; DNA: TGTGCCAGCTCCTTTGGCTCAGGGGTGGCTCAGCCCCAGCATTTT
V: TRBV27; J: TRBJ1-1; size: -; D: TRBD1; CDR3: CASSRRVGTGMEYTEAFF; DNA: TGTGCCAGCAGTCGAAGGGTCGGGACAGGGATGGAGTACACTGAAGCTTTCTTT
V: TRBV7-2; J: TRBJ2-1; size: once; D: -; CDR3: CASSLAGIVYNEQFF; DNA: TGTGCCAGCAGCTTAGCCGGGATAGTCTACAATGAGCAGTTCTTC
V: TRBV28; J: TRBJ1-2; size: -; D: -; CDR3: CASSLILSYGYTF; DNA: TGTGCCAGCAGCCTAATACTATCATATGGCTACACCTTC
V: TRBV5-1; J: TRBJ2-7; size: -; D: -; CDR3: CASSLYSTYEQYF; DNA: TGCGCCAGCAGCTTGTACAGTACCTACGAGCAGTACTTC
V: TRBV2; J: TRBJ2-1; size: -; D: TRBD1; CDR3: CASRRNTGDGEQFF; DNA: TGTGCCAGCAGACGGAATACAGGGGACGGTGAGCAGTTCTTC
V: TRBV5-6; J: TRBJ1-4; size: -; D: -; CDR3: CASSLTRQAEKLFF; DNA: TGTGCCAGCAGCCTGACAAGGCAGGCTGAAAAACTGTTTTTT
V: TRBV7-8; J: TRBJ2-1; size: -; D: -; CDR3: CASSLGISLVSNEQFF; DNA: TGTGCCAGCAGCTTAGGGATATCACTAGTTTCGAATGAGCAGTTCTTC
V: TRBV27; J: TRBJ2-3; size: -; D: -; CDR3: CASRPPRATQYF; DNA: TGTGCCAGCAGGCCCCCCCGAGCTACGCAGTATTTT
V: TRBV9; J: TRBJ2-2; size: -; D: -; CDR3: CASSASAGELFF; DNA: TGTGCCAGCAGCGCCAGCGCCGGGGAGCTGTTTTTT
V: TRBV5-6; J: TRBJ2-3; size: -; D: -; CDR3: CASSLYVTSGTDTQYF; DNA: TGTGCCAGCAGCTTGTACGTGACTTCAGGCACAGATACGCAGTATTTT